Here is one T cell receptor beta chain with its context. Self-reported history from a screening survey and questionnaire set each donor's cohort. The sample is drawn from a study of blood T cell repertoires in COVID-19. On the study more broadly: T cells, B-cell-depleted T cells, or PBMCs supplied cDNA or gDNA.

Authors' processing steps: Reference gene primer amplification yielded estimated nucleated cell counts. The repertoire was sequenced with immunoSEQ multiplex PCR; TCRdb's copy has only in-frame clones and lacks some. V and J calls and clone size are those listed in that table; D and trimming were worked out from the DNA. The sample has 250,000 to 300,000 clones, about 93% seen once. Germline-derived CDR1 and CDR2 are SGHNT and YYREEE (reference sequence). V shed 9 bases, J shed 3 bases, and the junction held 10 bases outside the gene matches. The CDR3 totals 15 residues. This TCR was sampled from a woman in her 30s who had recovered from COVID-19. V and J are TRBV5-4 and TRBJ1-4, with 8 bases lining up with TRBD1. Sequencing used PBMCs or T cells enriched from blood (not recorded which). CDR3 nucleotide sequence: TGTGCCACTACGGACCCACAGGGGGCTAATGAAAAACTGTTTTTT. It encodes CATTDPQGANEKLFF. Combining the CDR3 with reference TRBV5-4 and TRBJ1-4 gives the whole variable domain ETGVTQSPTHLIKTRGQQVTLRCSSQSGHNTVSWYQQALGQGPQFIFQYYREEENGRGNFPPRFSGLQFPNYSSELNVNALELDDSALYLCATTDPQGANEKLFFGSGTQLSVL.